This TCR beta chain was sequenced in a study of T cell repertoires in cytomegalovirus infection. General observations from the study: Cumulative frequency (of public TCR beta family members) identified carriers of CMV plus the relevant HLA.

TCRdb re-called the reads through MiXCR, storing one row per CDR3 protein. The table has 750,000 to 900,000 distinct CDR3 sequences, just under 30% seen once. In its sample, this clonotype was seen a few times. Its specificity is unknown. Here the sequenced sample was cultured CD8+ T cells from PBMCs, taken from culture after CMV antigen stimulation. The sequence came from a human donor in good health (CMV status not recorded). Some clones in this sample may be carry-over from other donors' samples.

CDR3 region: CASSDRGTQAWRIQYF. CDR3 DNA sequence: TGTGCCAGCAGCGACAGGGGGACCCAAGCGTGGCGCATTCAGTACTTC. The chain combines TRBV12-3 or TRBV12-4 with TRBJ2-4; 9 bases fit TRBD1. The CDR3 totals 16 residues. The J segment lost 9 bases and the V segment lost 6 bases, leaving 15 bases of the junction unmatched.